The rows below give T cell receptor beta chains drawn from one sample of a study. MiXCR, run by TCRdb on the RT-PCR reads, gives a single entry per CDR3 protein. In the table there are hundreds of thousands of distinct CDR3 sequences, more than 13% of which are singletons. Sequenced: memory CD4+ T cells from blood. These receptors all stem from a female donor in good health, serving as a healthy control. Each CDR3 is given with its conserved first and last residue. D genes are given only for firm matches. Only part of the rows carry a size: once, few, many, or a class if the clone is expanded.

j_call v_call d_call clone_size cdr3_nt cdr3_aa
TRBJ2-7 TRBV7-2 TRBD1 NA TGTGCCAGCAGTCCGGGACAGAGTTCCGACGAGCAGTACTTC CASSPGQSSDEQYF
TRBJ1-1 TRBV5-1 NA NA TGCGCCAGCAGCTTGTTCACTTTGAACACTGAAGCTTTCTTT CASSLFTLNTEAFF
TRBJ2-7 TRBV29-1 TRBD1 many TGCAGCGTTGAGACGGGACAGGGGTTCTCCTACGAGCAGTACTTC CSVETGQGFSYEQYF
TRBJ2-1 TRBV7-2 NA few TGTGCCAGCAGAGGGGGGGCAGGGATCTACAATGAGCAGTTCTTC CASRGGAGIYNEQFF
TRBJ2-3 TRBV5-1 TRBD1 many TGCGCCAGCAGCCAACAGGGGGCGGATACGCAGTATTTT CASSQQGADTQYF
TRBJ1-1 TRBV28 NA NA TGTGCCAGCAGTTTATCCACCCAGGGGTCGGGTTTCTTT CASSLSTQGSGFF
TRBJ1-6 TRBV5-4 TRBD1 few TGTGCCAGCAGCTTGGGCAGGGGACAGTCACCCCTCCACTTT CASSLGRGQSPLHF
TRBJ2-7 TRBV7-8 NA many TGTGCCAGCAGCTTAGAAGGCAGGGGCGAGCAGTACTTC CASSLEGRGEQYF
TRBJ2-2 TRBV5-1 NA NA TGCGCCAGCAGCTTGGCCTCATCTCATCAAAACACCGGGGAGCTGTTTTTT CASSLASSHQNTGELFF
TRBJ2-7 TRBV7-2 TRBD2 many TGTGCCAGCAGCTCTTCTGGGACTAGCGGTTGGTCCTACGAGCAGTACTTC CASSSSGTSGWSYEQYF
TRBJ2-3 TRBV5-4 NA NA TGTGCCAGCAGCTCAGAGGCCCCTGGCACAGATACGCAGTATTTT CASSSEAPGTDTQYF
TRBJ1-2 TRBV5-1 NA NA TGCGCCAGCAGCTTTACAGGGCTACGGAGCTATGGCTACACCTTC CASSFTGLRSYGYTF